This is a list of T cell receptor beta chains from one sample in a study of cytomegalovirus exposure and HLA in healthy donors. TCRdb's copy holds only in-frame clones and misses some; the assay was immunoSEQ multiplex PCR. The repertoire consists of 170,000 or so clones, with approximately 80% occurring once and the leading ten covering less than 2%. The sample taken for sequencing was PBMCs. The receptors stem from a man between 18 and 29 years old in good health and CMV-seronegative. Each CDR3 is given with its conserved first and last residue. A D gene is named only where the DNA matches it firmly. Rows give clone size only sometimes, using once, few, many, or a class for an expanded clone.

D gene: -
clone size: -
V gene: TRBV18
J gene: TRBJ1-5
CDR3 protein: CASSKAESNQPQHF
CDR3 DNA: TGTGCCAGCTCAAAAGCGGAGAGCAATCAGCCCCAGCATTTT

D gene: TRBD2
clone size: -
V gene: TRBV11-2
J gene: TRBJ2-5
CDR3 protein: CASSSGGLAGPRKQETQYF
CDR3 DNA: TGTGCCAGCAGCTCGGGGGGACTAGCGGGACCCAGAAAACAAGAGACCCAGTACTTC

D gene: TRBD1
clone size: -
V gene: TRBV19
J gene: TRBJ1-6
CDR3 protein: CASSLTGGPVDSPLHF
CDR3 DNA: TGTGCCAGTAGTCTGACAGGGGGCCCAGTCGATTCACCCCTCCACTTT

D gene: TRBD2
clone size: -
V gene: TRBV29-1
J gene: TRBJ2-5
CDR3 protein: CSVSGRASETQYF
CDR3 DNA: TGCAGCGTTAGCGGGAGGGCCTCAGAGACCCAGTACTTC

D gene: -
clone size: -
V gene: TRBV28
J gene: TRBJ1-2
CDR3 protein: CASSQQPEYYGYTF
CDR3 DNA: TGTGCCAGCAGCCAACAGCCGGAATACTATGGCTACACCTTC

D gene: TRBD1
clone size: -
V gene: TRBV19
J gene: TRBJ2-5
CDR3 protein: CASSIMTGGEETQYF
CDR3 DNA: TGTGCCAGTAGTATCATGACAGGGGGGGAAGAGACCCAGTACTTC

D gene: TRBD2
clone size: -
V gene: TRBV18
J gene: TRBJ2-5
CDR3 protein: CASPGLAEGPETQYF
CDR3 DNA: TGTGCCAGCCCAGGACTAGCAGAGGGCCCGGAGACCCAGTACTTC

D gene: -
clone size: -
V gene: TRBV19
J gene: TRBJ2-1
CDR3 protein: CASSKTGGLYNEQFF
CDR3 DNA: TGTGCCAGTAGCAAGACCGGGGGGCTCTACAATGAGCAGTTCTTC

D gene: TRBD2
clone size: -
V gene: TRBV7-9
J gene: TRBJ2-1
CDR3 protein: CASSPQGPGLAAYNEQFF
CDR3 DNA: TGTGCCAGCAGCCCCCAGGGACCGGGACTAGCGGCGTACAATGAGCAGTTCTTC

D gene: -
clone size: -
V gene: TRBV28
J gene: TRBJ2-7
CDR3 protein: CASSLGAGTYEQYF
CDR3 DNA: TGTGCCAGCAGTTTAGGGGCCGGAACCTACGAGCAGTACTTC

D gene: -
clone size: -
V gene: TRBV18
J gene: TRBJ2-5
CDR3 protein: CASSPPPLERGKTQYF
CDR3 DNA: TGTGCCAGCTCACCTCCCCCCCTAGAGCGCGGAAAGACCCAGTACTTC

D gene: TRBD1
clone size: once
V gene: TRBV4-1
J gene: TRBJ1-6
CDR3 protein: CASSQQGAGNSPLHF
CDR3 DNA: TGCGCCAGCAGCCAACAGGGGGCGGGAAATTCACCCCTCCACTTT

D gene: TRBD1
clone size: -
V gene: TRBV9
J gene: TRBJ1-3
CDR3 protein: CASSVEGQVNSGNTIYF
CDR3 DNA: TGTGCCAGCAGCGTAGAAGGACAGGTAAACTCTGGAAACACCATATATTTT

D gene: -
clone size: -
V gene: TRBV16
J gene: TRBJ1-1
CDR3 protein: CASSQSSGNTEAFF
CDR3 DNA: TGTGCCAGCAGCCAATCGTCCGGGAACACTGAAGCTTTCTTT

D gene: -
clone size: -
V gene: TRBV9
J gene: TRBJ2-5
CDR3 protein: CASSVGGWPATQYF
CDR3 DNA: TGTGCCAGCAGCGTAGGCGGGTGGCCGGCGACCCAGTACTTC

D gene: TRBD2
clone size: -
V gene: TRBV7-6
J gene: TRBJ2-3
CDR3 protein: CASSSGLANTDTQYF
CDR3 DNA: TGTGCCAGCAGCTCAGGACTAGCGAACACAGATACGCAGTATTTT

D gene: TRBD2
clone size: -
V gene: TRBV5-4
J gene: TRBJ2-1
CDR3 protein: CASSSWTRGNEQFF
CDR3 DNA: TGTGCCAGCAGCTCCTGGACTAGGGGCAATGAGCAGTTCTTC

D gene: TRBD2
clone size: once
V gene: TRBV9
J gene: TRBJ2-5
CDR3 protein: CASSPRTSGALETQYF
CDR3 DNA: TGTGCCAGCAGCCCCCGGACTAGCGGGGCCTTGGAGACCCAGTACTTC

D gene: -
clone size: -
V gene: TRBV27
J gene: TRBJ1-3
CDR3 protein: CASRPISTGASGNTIYF
CDR3 DNA: TGTGCCAGCAGGCCAATCTCGACGGGAGCCTCTGGAAACACCATATATTTT

D gene: TRBD1
clone size: -
V gene: TRBV4-1
J gene: TRBJ1-5
CDR3 protein: CASSQGGTGNQPQHF
CDR3 DNA: TGCGCCAGCAGCCAAGGAGGGACAGGCAATCAGCCCCAGCATTTT

D gene: TRBD1
clone size: -
V gene: TRBV10-3
J gene: TRBJ1-5
CDR3 protein: CAIQQGAESNQPQHF
CDR3 DNA: TGTGCCATTCAACAGGGGGCCGAAAGCAATCAGCCCCAGCATTTT

D gene: -
clone size: few
V gene: TRBV5-4
J gene: TRBJ1-1
CDR3 protein: CASTSTGDTEAFF
CDR3 DNA: TGTGCCAGCACCTCAACGGGGGACACTGAAGCTTTCTTT

D gene: TRBD1
clone size: -
V gene: TRBV28
J gene: TRBJ1-2
CDR3 protein: CASSLPGTGGGYTF
CDR3 DNA: TGTGCCAGCAGTTTACCCGGGACAGGGGGCGGCTACACCTTC

D gene: -
clone size: -
V gene: TRBV5-6
J gene: TRBJ1-2
CDR3 protein: CASSLVAGPYGYTF
CDR3 DNA: TGTGCCAGCAGCTTGGTTGCGGGACCCTATGGCTACACCTTC

D gene: TRBD1
clone size: few
V gene: TRBV6-6
J gene: TRBJ1-6
CDR3 protein: CASSHDRGKALHF
CDR3 DNA: TGTGCCAGCAGTCATGACAGGGGAAAAGCTCTCCACTTT

D gene: -
clone size: few
V gene: TRBV6-1
J gene: TRBJ2-3
CDR3 protein: CASSEGGKSTDTQYF
CDR3 DNA: TGTGCCAGCAGTGAAGGGGGCAAAAGCACAGATACGCAGTATTTT

D gene: -
clone size: few
V gene: TRBV4-1
J gene: TRBJ1-5
CDR3 protein: CASSQDRQATPQHF
CDR3 DNA: TGCGCCAGCAGCCAAGATAGGCAGGCGACGCCCCAGCATTTT

D gene: -
clone size: -
V gene: TRBV7-8
J gene: TRBJ2-7
CDR3 protein: CASSLAGRGAPGRQYF
CDR3 DNA: TGTGCCAGCAGCTTAGCCGGACGGGGGGCGCCGGGGCGACAGTACTTC

D gene: -
clone size: -
V gene: TRBV6-6
J gene: TRBJ1-1
CDR3 protein: CASTGTEAFF
CDR3 DNA: TGTGCCAGCACGGGGACTGAAGCTTTCTTT

D gene: TRBD1
clone size: -
V gene: TRBV4-1
J gene: TRBJ1-2
CDR3 protein: CASSQLTGTANYGYTF
CDR3 DNA: TGCGCCAGCAGCCAACTAACCGGGACAGCTAACTATGGCTACACCTTC

D gene: -
clone size: -
V gene: TRBV10-3
J gene: TRBJ2-2
CDR3 protein: CATGGDTGELFF
CDR3 DNA: TGTGCCACCGGCGGGGACACCGGGGAGCTGTTTTTT

D gene: -
clone size: few
V gene: TRBV4-3
J gene: TRBJ1-1
CDR3 protein: CASRSRGGTEAFF
CDR3 DNA: TGCGCCAGCAGATCGCGGGGGGGGACTGAAGCTTTCTTT

D gene: TRBD1
clone size: -
V gene: TRBV6-6
J gene: TRBJ2-7
CDR3 protein: CASSRDSYEQYF
CDR3 DNA: TGTGCCAGCAGCCGGGACAGCTACGAGCAGTACTTC

D gene: -
clone size: once
V gene: TRBV5-1
J gene: TRBJ2-5
CDR3 protein: CASSEGGGETQYF
CDR3 DNA: TGCGCCAGCAGCGAGGGAGGGGGAGAGACCCAGTACTTC

D gene: -
clone size: -
V gene: TRBV5-8
J gene: TRBJ2-1
CDR3 protein: CASSSLDRPYNEQFF
CDR3 DNA: TGTGCCAGCAGCTCGTTAGACAGGCCCTACAATGAGCAGTTCTTC

D gene: TRBD1
clone size: once
V gene: TRBV29-1
J gene: TRBJ1-1
CDR3 protein: CSVGGTGSEAFF
CDR3 DNA: TGCAGCGTGGGGGGGACAGGGTCTGAAGCTTTCTTT

D gene: -
clone size: -
V gene: TRBV19
J gene: TRBJ2-1
CDR3 protein: CASSLGLYNEQFF
CDR3 DNA: TGTGCCAGTAGTCTGGGACTGTACAATGAGCAGTTCTTC

D gene: -
clone size: -
V gene: TRBV7-9
J gene: TRBJ1-2
CDR3 protein: CASSLGQGHGYTF
CDR3 DNA: TGTGCCAGCAGCTTAGGGCAGGGTCATGGCTACACCTTC

D gene: TRBD1
clone size: -
V gene: TRBV10-3
J gene: TRBJ2-1
CDR3 protein: CAISEVVSPTGDEQFF
CDR3 DNA: TGTGCCATCAGTGAAGTCGTGTCCCCCACAGGGGATGAGCAGTTCTTC

D gene: TRBD1
clone size: -
V gene: TRBV2
J gene: TRBJ1-6
CDR3 protein: CASRERQGSYNSPLHF
CDR3 DNA: TGTGCCAGCAGGGAGAGACAGGGTTCCTATAATTCACCCCTCCACTTT

D gene: -
clone size: -
V gene: TRBV4-1
J gene: TRBJ1-5
CDR3 protein: CASSQVNTRQPQHF
CDR3 DNA: TGCGCCAGCAGCCAGGTAAATACTCGGCAGCCCCAGCATTTT

D gene: -
clone size: -
V gene: TRBV5-1
J gene: TRBJ1-2
CDR3 protein: CASHSEGYGYTF
CDR3 DNA: TGCGCCAGCCACTCTGAGGGCTATGGCTACACCTTC

D gene: TRBD1
clone size: -
V gene: TRBV10-1
J gene: TRBJ2-2
CDR3 protein: CASCTSGTGGNTGELFF
CDR3 DNA: TGCGCCAGCTGCACATCCGGGACAGGGGGGAACACCGGGGAGCTGTTTTTT

D gene: -
clone size: few
V gene: TRBV5-1
J gene: TRBJ1-1
CDR3 protein: CASSLPTRTEAFF
CDR3 DNA: TGCGCCAGCAGCCTCCCAACTCGCACTGAAGCTTTCTTT

D gene: TRBD2
clone size: -
V gene: TRBV5-4
J gene: TRBJ2-7
CDR3 protein: CASSLGGLAAYEQYF
CDR3 DNA: TGTGCCAGCAGCTTGGGGGGACTAGCGGCTTACGAGCAGTACTTC

D gene: -
clone size: -
V gene: TRBV5-1
J gene: TRBJ2-7
CDR3 protein: CASSFTGAGREQYF
CDR3 DNA: TGCGCCAGCAGCTTTACAGGGGCGGGAAGGGAGCAGTACTTC

D gene: TRBD2
clone size: -
V gene: TRBV5-4
J gene: TRBJ2-5
CDR3 protein: CASSLATSGMETQYF
CDR3 DNA: TGTGCCAGCAGCCTGGCGACTAGCGGGATGGAGACCCAGTACTTC

D gene: -
clone size: -
V gene: TRBV6-4
J gene: TRBJ2-1
CDR3 protein: CASSDGGPTNYNEQFF
CDR3 DNA: TGTGCCAGCAGTGACGGGGGCCCCACGAACTACAATGAGCAGTTCTTC

D gene: -
clone size: -
V gene: TRBV4-3
J gene: TRBJ2-1
CDR3 protein: CASSQDAAGRYNEQFF
CDR3 DNA: TGCGCCAGCAGCCAAGATGCGGCAGGGCGGTACAATGAGCAGTTCTTC